This T cell receptor (beta chain) was obtained from a study of multiple sclerosis patients with progressive multifocal leukoencephalopathy. Each PCR contained spiked synthetic TR CDR3 controls spanning every V-J pairing. This table comes from immunoSEQ multiplex PCR, and its TCRdb copy is limited to in-frame clones, with some not included. The profile shows 26,000 or so clones, roughly 90% of them singletons. Time point: more than ten months of natalizumab therapy. The CDR3 is 13 amino acids. Trimming pared 0 bases from V and 4 bases from J, leaving 6 bases between. Germline V gives CDR1 LGHNA, CDR2 YSLEER.

This sequence joins TRBV4-3 and TRBJ1-2; D is uncertain. This TCR derives from a man younger than 40 with multiple sclerosis. This specimen consisted of PBMCs, obtained from a patient treated with natalizumab. CDR3 nucleotide sequence: TGCGCCAGCAGCCAAGATACGGGCTATGGCTACACCTTC. It encodes CASSQDTGYGYTF.